The rows below give T cell receptor beta chains drawn from one sample of a study of molecular identifiers for immune sequencing clone quantification. TCRdb re-analysed the PCR reads in MiXCR, keeping a single row per CDR3 protein. Of under 800,000 distinct CDR3 sequences listed, 25% are singletons. Sequenced sample: naive CD8+ T cells from blood, with Jurkat cell RNA spiked in. The receptors were gathered from a human donor in good health. Some libraries in this study had Jurkat cell RNA spiked in. CDR3s include the opening cysteine and the closing phenylalanine or tryptophan. The order of the fields is J gene, V gene, D gene, clone size, CDR3 protein, CDR3 DNA. The D gene is left open where the match is weak. Size tells how often a clone was seen (once, few, many) or the class of an expanded clone, and some rows leave it out.

TRBJ1-1	TRBV6-5	-	few	CASGTVGGLNTEAFF	TGTGCCAGCGGTACCGTAGGAGGCTTGAACACTGAGGCTTTCTTT
TRBJ2-1	TRBV4-1	-	few	CASSQDGNDNEQFF	TGCGCCAGCAGCCAAGACGGAAATGACAATGAGCAGTTCTTC
TRBJ1-5	TRBV2	-	-	CASKLRVAMPQHF	TGTGCCAGCAAATTGCGGGTTGCGATGCCCCAGCATTTT
TRBJ2-7	TRBV9	TRBD1	few	CASSVGGTGGLSEQYF	TGTGCCAGCAGCGTAGGTGGGACAGGGGGTTTAAGTGAGCAGTACTTC
TRBJ1-3	TRBV12-3/TRBV12-4	-	many	CASTRSGSSGNTIYF	TGTGCCAGCACCCGGTCGGGGAGCTCTGGAAACACCATATATTTT
TRBJ2-5	TRBV19	-	-	CATKDRDWVQYF	TGTGCCACTAAAGACAGGGACTGGGTCCAGTACTTC
TRBJ2-7	TRBV5-5	TRBD2	-	CASSRRTGLAVRSSYEQYF	TGTGCCAGCAGCCGAAGGACGGGACTAGCGGTTCGGAGCTCCTACGAGCAGTACTTC
TRBJ2-7	TRBV20-1	-	few	CSATLTEEGSYEQYF	TGCAGTGCTACCCTTACCGAGGAGGGATCCTACGAGCAGTACTTC
TRBJ2-2	TRBV4-1	TRBD2	-	CASSDTGTSGGSNPGELFF	TGCGCCAGCAGCGACACCGGGACTAGCGGGGGGTCGAACCCCGGGGAGCTGTTTTTT
TRBJ1-1	TRBV12-3/TRBV12-4	-	-	CASSYVQNTEASF	TGTGCCAGCAGTTATGTCCAGAACACTGAAGCTTCCTTT
TRBJ1-1	TRBV9	-	-	CASSVEGDVDAMNTEAFF	TGTGCCAGCAGCGTAGAGGGGGATGTTGACGCCATGAACACTGAAGCTTTCTTT
TRBJ2-7	TRBV20-1	TRBD2	-	CSARPLEGLAGGGEQYF	TGCAGTGCTAGACCCCTAGAAGGGCTAGCGGGAGGTGGGGAGCAGTACTTC
TRBJ2-1	TRBV7-9	-	-	CASSLAASGLISEQFF	TGTGCCAGCAGCTTAGCGGCCTCAGGACTTATTAGTGAGCAGTTCTTC
TRBJ1-2	TRBV29-1	-	few	CSVEDRQGYYGYTF	TGCAGCGTTGAAGACCGGCAGGGGTACTATGGCTACACCTTC
TRBJ1-1	TRBV11-2	-	many	CASSSPKGGTEAFF	TGTGCCAGCAGCTCCCCCAAAGGCGGCACTGAAGCTTTCTTT
TRBJ2-3	TRBV5-6	-	few	CVSSRVDTQYF	TGTGTCAGCAGCCGAGTAGATACGCAGTATTTT
TRBJ1-1	TRBV6-1	-	few	CASKTWLLNTEAFF	TGTGCCAGCAAAACCTGGTTGTTGAACACTGAAGCTTTCTTT
TRBJ2-5	TRBV27	TRBD2	-	CASSYERGEETQYF	TGTGCCAGCAGTTACGAGCGGGGGGAAGAGACCCAGTACTTC
TRBJ2-1	TRBV29-1	TRBD1	-	CSVRGFAGTGGQISYNEQLF	TGCAGCGTTCGAGGCTTTGCCGGGACAGGGGGCCAAATTTCCTACAATGAGCAGCTCTTC
TRBJ1-6	TRBV20-1	-	many	CSARDQGGSSYNSPLHF	TGCAGTGCTAGAGATCAAGGGGGGAGCTCCTATAATTCACCCCTCCACTTT
TRBJ2-1	TRBV5-4	TRBD2	-	CASCSSSGWGYNEQFF	TGTGCCAGCTGCTCTTCTAGCGGGTGGGGTTACAATGAGCAGTTCTTC
TRBJ2-1	TRBV9	TRBD2	-	CASSALAGGGDEQFF	TGTGCCAGCAGCGCGTTAGCGGGAGGGGGAGATGAGCAGTTCTTC
TRBJ1-4	TRBV9	TRBD1	-	CASSGGATGVYEKLFF	TGTGCCAGCAGCGGTGGGGCCACAGGGGTGTATGAAAAACTGTTTTTT
TRBJ2-1	TRBV5-6	-	few	CASSLETLVRGQFF	TGTGCCAGCAGCCTGGAAACGTTGGTCCGAGGGCAGTTCTTC
TRBJ2-3	TRBV7-2	-	many	CASSLAPRGSSTDTQYF	TGTGCCAGCAGCTTAGCGCCCCGGGGTTCTAGCACAGATACGCAGTATTTT
TRBJ1-1	TRBV13	-	many	CASSLGLAGTEAFF	TGTGCCAGCAGCTTAGGCCTGGCCGGGACTGAAGCTTTCTTT
TRBJ2-2	TRBV28	TRBD1	few	CASSLTGNPGELFF	TGTGCCAGCAGTTTGACAGGGAACCCCGGGGAGCTGTTTTTT
TRBJ1-5	TRBV6-2/TRBV6-3	-	many	CAAGLGRQPQHF	TGTGCCGCTGGACTAGGGCGTCAGCCCCAGCATTTT
TRBJ1-4	TRBV7-9	-	few	CASSQQGLEFSGEKLFF	TGTGCCAGCAGCCAACAGGGTCTGGAGTTTTCTGGGGAAAAACTGTTTTTT
TRBJ2-1	TRBV19	-	-	CASSIERLPSYNEQFF	TGTGCCAGTAGTATAGAAAGACTCCCCTCCTACAATGAGCAGTTCTTC
TRBJ1-2	TRBV29-1	TRBD1	-	CGGGQTGGEGYTF	TGCGGCGGAGGGCAGACAGGGGGCGAGGGCTACACCTTC
TRBJ2-2	TRBV10-3	-	many	CAISGSTGELFF	TGTGCCATCAGTGGCAGCACCGGGGAGCTGTTTTTT
TRBJ2-7	TRBV7-9	-	many	CASSLGPEQYF	TGTGCCAGCAGCTTGGGACCTGAGCAGTACTTC
TRBJ1-2	TRBV4-1	-	few	CASSQTDEYTF	TGCGCCAGCAGCCAGACTGACGAATACACCTTC
TRBJ2-7	TRBV7-9	TRBD1	many	CASSARTGLDSYEQYF	TGTGCCAGCAGCGCCCGGACAGGGTTGGACTCCTACGAGCAGTACTTC
TRBJ1-1	TRBV6-1	TRBD1	few	CASSDAQGINTEAFF	TGTGCCAGCAGTGACGCACAGGGGATTAACACTGAAGCTTTCTTT
TRBJ2-7	TRBV7-9	TRBD1	few	CASSPGWGQSPNSYEQYF	TGTGCCAGCAGCCCTGGGTGGGGACAGAGTCCCAACTCCTACGAGCAGTACTTC
TRBJ1-2	TRBV11-3	-	-	CASTREGASYTF	TGTGCCAGCACCCGCGAGGGTGCAAGCTACACCTTC
TRBJ2-7	TRBV9	-	-	CASSVEGEARQYF	TGTGCCAGCAGCGTAGAGGGGGAGGCGCGTCAGTACTTC
TRBJ1-2	TRBV6-5	-	many	CASSPRDRGFYGYTF	TGTGCCAGCAGTCCCCGGGACCGGGGGTTCTATGGCTACACCTTC
TRBJ2-3	TRBV24-1	-	few	CATSDSSLSHTDTQYF	TGTGCCACCAGTGATTCATCGCTAAGCCACACAGATACGCAGTATTTT
TRBJ2-7	TRBV27	-	-	CASSFTGKTYEQYF	TGTGCCAGCAGTTTCACAGGCAAGACCTACGAGCAGTACTTC
TRBJ2-6	TRBV19	TRBD1	-	CASSSGTVPSGAHVLPF	TGTGCCAGTAGCTCCGGGACAGTACCCTCTGGGGCCCACGTCCTGCCTTTC
TRBJ2-7	TRBV19	-	-	CASSLSYRDHLEYEQYF	TGTGCCAGTAGCCTATCCTACAGGGATCACCTGGAATACGAGCAGTACTTC
TRBJ2-3	TRBV4-3	-	-	CASRPTSPDTQYF	TGCGCCAGCCGCCCCACTAGCCCAGATACGCAGTATTTT
TRBJ2-3	TRBV7-2	-	many	CASSFPPDTQYF	TGTGCCAGCAGCTTTCCCCCAGATACGCAGTATTTT
TRBJ1-1	TRBV28	-	many	CASSLGPRTEAFF	TGTGCCAGCAGTTTGGGGCCAAGGACTGAAGCTTTCTTT
TRBJ1-5	TRBV12-3/TRBV12-4	TRBD1	-	CASSQFRDSYQPQHF	TGTGCCAGCAGTCAATTCCGGGACAGTTATCAGCCCCAGCATTTT
TRBJ2-3	TRBV28	TRBD2	many	CASSFYLLAGVDTQYF	TGTGCCAGCAGTTTTTATCTACTAGCGGGAGTTGATACGCAGTATTTT
TRBJ2-7	TRBV4-3	TRBD1	many	CASSQARGYEQYF	TGCGCCAGCAGCCAAGCCAGGGGGTACGAGCAGTACTTC
TRBJ2-1	TRBV5-6	TRBD2	few	CASSSVGGLEQFF	TGTGCCAGCAGCTCTGTGGGAGGGCTTGAGCAGTTCTTC